Following are 17 T cell receptor beta chains from one sample sequenced in a study of blood T cell repertoires in COVID-19. Clones were read by immunoSEQ multiplex PCR, and TCRdb kept only the in-frame ones, dropping some. The sample contains tens of thousands of clones, 88% of which appear only once. The sequenced sample consisted of peripheral blood. Receptor source: a woman in her 70s with active COVID-19.

The J gene is TRBJ1-6, the V gene TRBV27; 9 nucleotides match TRBD1. Germline assignment: CDR1 MNHEY and CDR2 SMNVEV (reference sequence). Trimming removed 0 bases from V and 5 bases from J; junction bases left unmatched: 2. The CDR3 is 16 residues long. CDR3 DNA: TGTGCCAGCAGTTTATCACAGGGGGCAAATAATTCACCCCTCCACTTT. This translates into CASSLSQGANNSPLHF.

V gene TRBV19 combines with J gene TRBJ2-5; D unclear. This CDR3 is 15 amino acids long. The germline V and J ends were trimmed by 0 bases and 0 bases, with 8 bases remaining between them. Germline lookup yields CDR1 LNHDA and CDR2 SQIVND (reference sequence). CDR3 bases: TGTGCCAGTAGTATAGAACTAAGATACCAAGAGACCCAGTACTTC. Protein product: CASSIELRYQETQYF. Combining the CDR3 with reference TRBV19 and TRBJ2-5 gives the whole variable domain DGGITQSPKYLFRKEGQNVTLSCEQNLNHDAMYWYRQDPGQGLRLIYYSQIVNDFQKGDIAEGYSVSREKKESFPLTVTSAQKNPTAFYLCASSIELRYQETQYFGPGTRLLVL.

This clone was recorded only once. The V call is TRBV27, the J call TRBJ2-3; 7 bases map to TRBD2. V lost 5 bases to trimming and J lost 1 base; unmatched junction nucleotides: 12. CDR1 is MNHEY and CDR2 is SMNVEV in the germline V gene (reference sequence). The CDR3 runs 17 residues. The CDR3 region is CASSRRFGGKGTDTQYF. Here the CDR3 DNA reads TGTGCCAGCAGTCGGAGGTTCGGGGGGAAAGGCACAGATACGCAGTATTTT.

The chain is built from TRBV11-2 and TRBJ1-3, with TRBD1 as a possible D gene (6 bases). This CDR3 contains 16 residues. The V end was cut by 3 bases, the J end by 3 bases, with 15 bases between. Looked up from germline, CDR1 is SGHAT and CDR2 is FQNNGV. The chain's CDR3 is CASSFPSGAGGNTIYF. In nucleotides, the CDR3 is TGTGCCAGCAGCTTTCCCTCAGGGGCGGGTGGAAACACCATATATTTT.

The V and J genes are TRBV2 and TRBJ1-5; 7 nucleotides agree with TRBD1. V lost 3 bases, J lost 7 bases, and 6 bases stayed unmatched. This CDR3 spans 14 amino acids. The germline gives CDR1 SNHLY, CDR2 FYNNEI. In nucleotides, the CDR3 is TGTGCCAGCAGTGAGTGGGACAGCCAGCAGCCCCAGCATTTT. Its translation: CASSEWDSQQPQHF.

This chain uses TRBV9 with TRBJ1-6; the match to TRBD1 covers 7 bases. Unmatched junction bases numbered 13, after V lost 7 bases and J lost 9 bases. CDR1 is SGDLS and CDR2 is YYNGEE in the germline V gene. The CDR3 totals 15 residues. CDR3 residues: CASAEGAGFGSPLHF. In nucleotides, the CDR3 is TGTGCCAGCGCCGAGGGGGCAGGGTTCGGTTCACCCCTCCACTTT.

V is TRBV5-1 and J is TRBJ2-7; possibly TRBD2 for D (6 bases). The CDR3 is 14 amino acids. V was clipped by 1 base and J by 2 bases, with 10 bases between them. The germline CDR1 and CDR2 sequences are SGHRS and YFSETQ. CDR3 amino acids: CASSLSPGAYEQYF. CDR3 nucleotides: TGCGCCAGCAGCTTGTCGCCGGGGGCCTACGAGCAGTACTTC.

CDR3 coding DNA: TGTGCCAGCAGCCGTACTAGCGGGAGGGCCCGGTGGTACTTC. It translates to CASSRTSGRARWYF. The V gene is TRBV7-9, the J gene TRBJ2-5; 13 bases agree with TRBD2. The V and J ends lost 5 bases and 13 bases, in that order; junction bases with no gene match: 10. This CDR3 contains 14 residues. From germline, CDR1 is SEHNR and CDR2 FQNEAQ (reference sequence).

This chain links TRBV3-1 (or the pseudogene TRBV3-2) with TRBJ2-4; a weak D match, TRBD1 (7 bases). The V end lost 4 bases, the J end lost 7 bases, and 14 bases lay between the germline ends. CDR3 length: 14 amino acids. Germline V gene sequence: CDR1 LGHDT, CDR2 YNNKEL (reference sequence). This chain's CDR3 is CASSRRQGLNIQYF. Written as DNA, the CDR3 is TGTGCCAGCAGCCGACGACAGGGACTTAACATTCAGTACTTC.

The chain joins TRBV18 to TRBJ2-1; D is possibly TRBD1 (6 bases). The V gene's germline CDR1 is KGHSH and CDR2 LQKENI. Trimming took 1 base from V and 0 from J, leaving 13 bases between them. There are 17 residues in the CDR3. CDR3 nucleotide sequence: TGTGCCAGCTCACCACTAACTAGGGGGAGCTCCTACAATGAGCAGTTCTTC. Amino acid sequence: CASSPLTRGSSYNEQFF.

The chain links TRBV5-1 to TRBJ2-7; no reliable D call. This CDR3 has 13 residues. Germline V gene sequence: CDR1 SGHRS, CDR2 YFSETQ. Deletions cut 2 bases from V and 6 bases from J, with 12 bases between. CDR3 in DNA: TGCGCCAGCAGCTTTTTCGAGAGTCGCGAGCAGTACTTC. Residues: CASSFFESREQYF. Full variable domain (remainder filled in from reference TRBV5-1 and TRBJ2-7): KAGVTQTPRYLIKTRGQQVTLSCSPISGHRSVSWYQQTPGQGLQFLFEYFSETQRNKGNFPGRFSGRQFSNSRSEMNVSTLELGDSALYLCASSFFESREQYFGPGTRLTVT.

CDR3 protein: CASSFPLGSGAYNSPLHF. CDR3 sequence (DNA): TGTGCCAGCAGCTTCCCCCTGGGCTCAGGGGCCTATAATTCACCCCTCCACTTT. The chain combines TRBV11-3 with TRBJ1-6, with a possible D match to TRBD1 (6 bases). V lost 3 bases to trimming and J lost 2 bases, with 17 bases between them. This CDR3 region has 18 residues. The germline gives CDR1 SGHNT, CDR2 YENEEA.

This rearrangement joins TRBV5-4 to TRBJ1-2; 10 bases are shared with TRBD1. CDR1 and CDR2 (germline): SGHNT, YYREEE (reference sequence). The CDR3 has 15 amino acids. Trimming took 4 bases from V and 4 from J; bases not matched to a gene: 7. CDR3 nucleotides: TGTGCCAGCAGCAGCCCCGGGGACAGGGGCTATGGCTACACCTTC. It is translated as CASSSPGDRGYGYTF.

V is TRBV5-1 and J is TRBJ1-1; TRBD1 might be the D (5 bases). The CDR3 runs 15 residues. The V and J ends lost 0 bases and 7 bases respectively, with 16 bases between them. The germline gives CDR1 SGHRS, CDR2 YFSETQ. The CDR3 reads CASSLGGSRGIEAFF. Written as DNA, the CDR3 is TGCGCCAGCAGCTTGGGGGGCTCGCGGGGAATTGAAGCTTTCTTT.

The J gene is TRBJ1-4, the V gene TRBV28, with D possibly matching TRBD1 (6 bases). Germline CDR1 and CDR2: MDHEN and SYDVKM. The CDR3 spans 14 residues. The V gene lost 3 bases and the J gene lost 11 bases, with 16 bases spanning the gap. CDR3 DNA: TGTGCCAGCAGTTTTGGACAGTCGTACGGGAAACTGTTTTTT. It specifies CASSFGQSYGKLFF. Based on the CDR3 plus reference TRBV28 and TRBJ1-4, the full variable domain is DVKVTQSSRYLVKRTGEKVFLECVQDMDHENMFWYRQDPGLGLRLIYFSYDVKMKEKGDIPEGYSVSREKKERFSLILESASTNQTSMYLCASSFGQSYGKLFFGSGTQLSVL.

The rearrangement links TRBV6-2 or TRBV6-3 to TRBJ2-2; 11 bases agree with TRBD2. From germline, CDR1 is MNHEY and CDR2 SVGEGT. Trimming took 2 bases from V and 2 from J; bases not matched to a gene: 7. There are 18 residues in the CDR3. DNA for the CDR3: TGTGCCAGCAGTTACCCTTACGGACTAGCGGGTAACACCGGGGAGCTGTTTTTT. This translates into CASSYPYGLAGNTGELFF.

The genes are TRBV7-8 and TRBJ1-4; 10 nucleotides agree with TRBD1. Germline V lookup: CDR1 SGHVS, CDR2 FQNEAQ. The junction had 13 bases not matched to a gene; V was cut back by 8 bases and J by 7 bases. The CDR3 loop spans 16 amino acids. The CDR3 spells CASGARLTGGVEKLFF. The CDR3 DNA is TGTGCCAGCGGAGCGCGGTTGACAGGGGGCGTTGAAAAACTGTTTTTT.